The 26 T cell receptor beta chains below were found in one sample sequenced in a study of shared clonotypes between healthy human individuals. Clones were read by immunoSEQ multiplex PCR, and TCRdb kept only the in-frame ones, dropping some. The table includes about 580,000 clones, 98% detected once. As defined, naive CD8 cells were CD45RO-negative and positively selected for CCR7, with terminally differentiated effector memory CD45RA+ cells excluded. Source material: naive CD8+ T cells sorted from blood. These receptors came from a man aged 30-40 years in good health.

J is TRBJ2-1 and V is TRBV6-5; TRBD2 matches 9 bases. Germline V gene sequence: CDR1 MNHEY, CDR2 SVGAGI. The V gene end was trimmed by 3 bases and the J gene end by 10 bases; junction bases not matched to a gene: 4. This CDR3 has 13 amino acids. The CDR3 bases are TGTGCCAGCAGTTATGGTAGCGGGAGAGAGCAGTTCTTC. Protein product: CASSYGSGREQFF.

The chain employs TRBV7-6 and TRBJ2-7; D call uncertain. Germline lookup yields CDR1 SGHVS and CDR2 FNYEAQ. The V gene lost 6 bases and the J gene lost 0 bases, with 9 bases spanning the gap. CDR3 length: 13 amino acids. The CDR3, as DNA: TGTGCCAGCAGGATAGACAACTCCTACGAGCAGTACTTC. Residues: CASRIDNSYEQYF.

This CDR3 reads CASSVGQGMTDTQYF. The CDR3 DNA is TGTGCCAGCAGCGTAGGTCAGGGCATGACAGATACGCAGTATTTT. The chain couples TRBV9 to TRBJ2-3; D is perhaps TRBD1 (5 bases). The germline gives CDR1 SGDLS, CDR2 YYNGEE. V was pared by 0 bases and J by 3 bases, with 11 bases between. The CDR3 loop spans 15 amino acids.

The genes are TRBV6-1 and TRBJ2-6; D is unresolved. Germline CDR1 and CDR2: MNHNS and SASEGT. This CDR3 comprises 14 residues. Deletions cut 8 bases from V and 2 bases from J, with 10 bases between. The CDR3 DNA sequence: TGTGCCAGCGGGCCTCGACCTGGGGCCAACGTCCTGACTTTC. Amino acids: CASGPRPGANVLTF.

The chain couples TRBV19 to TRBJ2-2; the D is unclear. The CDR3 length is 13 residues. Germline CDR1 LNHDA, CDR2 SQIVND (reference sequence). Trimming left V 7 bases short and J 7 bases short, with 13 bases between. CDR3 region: CASTPRRNGELFF. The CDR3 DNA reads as TGTGCCAGTACCCCCAGGCGAAACGGGGAGCTGTTTTTT. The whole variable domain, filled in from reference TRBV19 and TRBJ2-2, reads DGGITQSPKYLFRKEGQNVTLSCEQNLNHDAMYWYRQDPGQGLRLIYYSQIVNDFQKGDIAEGYSVSREKKESFPLTVTSAQKNPTAFYLCASTPRRNGELFFGEGSRLTVL.

This CDR3 reads CASSSSGAFLKDTQYF. As DNA, the CDR3 is TGCGCCAGCAGCTCCTCCGGGGCCTTCCTTAAAGATACGCAGTATTTT. This chain links TRBV5-1 with TRBJ2-3; D may match TRBD1 or TRBD2 (5 bases each). CDR3 length: 16 amino acids. V was shortened by 3 bases and J by 5 bases, with 19 bases between the two germline ends. Germline V lookup: CDR1 SGHRS, CDR2 YFSETQ.

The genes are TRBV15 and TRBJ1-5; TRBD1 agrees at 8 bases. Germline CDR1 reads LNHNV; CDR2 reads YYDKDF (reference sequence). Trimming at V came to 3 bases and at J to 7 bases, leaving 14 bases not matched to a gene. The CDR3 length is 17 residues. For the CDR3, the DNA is TGTGCCACCAGCAGTTTCGGCCGGGACAGGAGAGAGCAGCCCCAGCATTTT. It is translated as CATSSFGRDRREQPQHF.

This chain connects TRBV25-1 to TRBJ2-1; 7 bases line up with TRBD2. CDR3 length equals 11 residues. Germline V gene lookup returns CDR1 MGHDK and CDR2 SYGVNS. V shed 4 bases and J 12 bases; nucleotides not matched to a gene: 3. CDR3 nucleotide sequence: TGTGCCAGCAGTGTCGGGAGGTGGCAGTTCTTC. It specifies CASSVGRWQFF.

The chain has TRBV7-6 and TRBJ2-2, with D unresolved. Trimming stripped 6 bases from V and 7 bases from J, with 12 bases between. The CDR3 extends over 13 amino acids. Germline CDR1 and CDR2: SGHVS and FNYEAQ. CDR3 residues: CASSFTTSGELFF. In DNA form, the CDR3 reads TGTGCCAGCAGTTTTACGACGAGCGGGGAGCTGTTTTTT.

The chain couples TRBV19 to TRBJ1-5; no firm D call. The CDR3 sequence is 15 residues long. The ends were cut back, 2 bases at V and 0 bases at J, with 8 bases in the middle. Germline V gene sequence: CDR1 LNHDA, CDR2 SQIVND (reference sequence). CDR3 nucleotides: TGTGCCAGTAGTATATCCAGTAATAGCAATCAGCCCCAGCATTTT. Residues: CASSISSNSNQPQHF.

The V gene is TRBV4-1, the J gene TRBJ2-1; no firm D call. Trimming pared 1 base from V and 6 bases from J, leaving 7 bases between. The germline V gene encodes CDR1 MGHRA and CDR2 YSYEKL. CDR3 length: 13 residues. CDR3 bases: TGCGCCAGCAGCCAAGTAGTGAGCAATGAGCAGTTCTTC. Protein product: CASSQVVSNEQFF.

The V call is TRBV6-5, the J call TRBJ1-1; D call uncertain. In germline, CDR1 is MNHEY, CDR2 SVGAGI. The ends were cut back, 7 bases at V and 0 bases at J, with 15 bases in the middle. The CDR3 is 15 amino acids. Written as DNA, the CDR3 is TGTGCCAGCACCAAGTCTGGGAACATGAACACTGAAGCTTTCTTT. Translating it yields CASTKSGNMNTEAFF.

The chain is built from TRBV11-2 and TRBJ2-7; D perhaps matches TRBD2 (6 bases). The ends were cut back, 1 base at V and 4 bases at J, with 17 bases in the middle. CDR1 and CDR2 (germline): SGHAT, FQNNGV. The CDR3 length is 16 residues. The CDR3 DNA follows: TGTGCCAGCAGCTTAGTCCCATCTAGCGCAGGTTACGAGCAGTACTTC. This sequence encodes CASSLVPSSAGYEQYF.

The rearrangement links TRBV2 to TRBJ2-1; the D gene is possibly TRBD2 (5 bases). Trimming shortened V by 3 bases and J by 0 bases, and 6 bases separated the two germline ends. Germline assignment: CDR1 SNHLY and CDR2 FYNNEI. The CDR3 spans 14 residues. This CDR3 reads CASSDGSSYNEQFF. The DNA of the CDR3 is TGTGCCAGCAGTGATGGGAGCTCCTACAATGAGCAGTTCTTC.

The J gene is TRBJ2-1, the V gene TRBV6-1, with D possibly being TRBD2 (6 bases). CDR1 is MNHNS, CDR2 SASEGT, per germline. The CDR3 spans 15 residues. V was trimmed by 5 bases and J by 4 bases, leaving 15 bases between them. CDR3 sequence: CASSQYGGGYNEQFF. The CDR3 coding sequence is TGTGCCAGCAGTCAGTATGGGGGAGGTTACAATGAGCAGTTCTTC.

CDR3 amino acids: CAWSAESFNEQFF. For the CDR3, the DNA is TGTGCCTGGAGTGCGGAATCTTTCAATGAGCAGTTCTTC. The chain joins TRBV30 to TRBJ2-1; D is uncertain. The germline V gene encodes CDR1 GTSNPN and CDR2 SVGIG (reference sequence). V was shortened by 1 base and J by 6 bases, with 10 bases between the two germline ends. The CDR3 consists of 13 residues.

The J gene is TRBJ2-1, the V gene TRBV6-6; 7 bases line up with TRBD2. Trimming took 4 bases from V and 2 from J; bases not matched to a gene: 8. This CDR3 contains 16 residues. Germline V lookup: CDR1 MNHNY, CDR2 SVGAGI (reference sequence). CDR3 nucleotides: TGTGCCAGCAGTTTTCAGGGCGGGGGACCCTACAATGAGCAGTTCTTC. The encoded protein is CASSFQGGGPYNEQFF.

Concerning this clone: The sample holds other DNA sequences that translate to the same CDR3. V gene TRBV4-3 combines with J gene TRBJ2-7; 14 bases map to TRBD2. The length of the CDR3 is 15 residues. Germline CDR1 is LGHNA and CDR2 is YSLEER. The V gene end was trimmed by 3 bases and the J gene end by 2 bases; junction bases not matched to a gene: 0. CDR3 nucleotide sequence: TGCGCCAGCAGCCAGGGACTAGCGGGAGCCTACGAGCAGTACTTC. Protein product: CASSQGLAGAYEQYF.

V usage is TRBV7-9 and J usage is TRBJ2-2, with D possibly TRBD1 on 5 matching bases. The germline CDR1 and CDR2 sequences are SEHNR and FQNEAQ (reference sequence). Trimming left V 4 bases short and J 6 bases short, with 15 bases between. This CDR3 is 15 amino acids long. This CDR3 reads CASSSPTDGAGELFF. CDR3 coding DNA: TGTGCCAGCAGCTCCCCGACAGATGGGGCCGGGGAGCTGTTTTTT. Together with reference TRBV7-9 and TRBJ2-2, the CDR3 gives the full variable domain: DTGVSQNPRHKITKRGQNVTFRCDPISEHNRLYWYRQTLGQGPEFLTYFQNEAQLEKSRLLSDRFSAERPKGSFSTLEIQRTEQGDSAMYLCASSSPTDGAGELFFGEGSRLTVL.

The CDR3 loop reads CATRDGRGNEQFF. DNA of the CDR3: TGTGCCACCAGGGACGGGAGGGGGAATGAGCAGTTCTTC. The chain combines TRBV15 with TRBJ2-1; 8 nucleotides align to TRBD2. Germline V gene lookup returns CDR1 LNHNV and CDR2 YYDKDF (reference sequence). CDR3 length: 13 residues. Trimming removed 6 bases from V and 7 bases from J; junction bases left unmatched: 5.

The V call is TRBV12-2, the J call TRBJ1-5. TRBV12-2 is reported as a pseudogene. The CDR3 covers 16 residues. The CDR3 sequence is CASRLEDHGSNQPQHF. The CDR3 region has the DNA TGTGCAAGTCGCTTAGAAGACCACGGAAGCAATCAGCCCCAGCATTTT.

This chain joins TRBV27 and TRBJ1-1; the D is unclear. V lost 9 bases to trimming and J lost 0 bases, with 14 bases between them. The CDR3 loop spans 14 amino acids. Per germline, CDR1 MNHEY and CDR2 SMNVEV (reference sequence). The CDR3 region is CASGREGMNTEAFF. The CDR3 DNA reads TGTGCCAGTGGAAGGGAGGGAATGAACACTGAAGCTTTCTTT.

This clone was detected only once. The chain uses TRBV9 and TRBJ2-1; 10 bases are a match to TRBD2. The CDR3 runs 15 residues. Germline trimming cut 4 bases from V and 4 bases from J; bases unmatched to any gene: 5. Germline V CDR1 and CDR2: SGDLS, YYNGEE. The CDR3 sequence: CASSPSGRGYNEQFF. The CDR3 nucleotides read TGTGCCAGCAGCCCAAGCGGGAGGGGGTACAATGAGCAGTTCTTC.

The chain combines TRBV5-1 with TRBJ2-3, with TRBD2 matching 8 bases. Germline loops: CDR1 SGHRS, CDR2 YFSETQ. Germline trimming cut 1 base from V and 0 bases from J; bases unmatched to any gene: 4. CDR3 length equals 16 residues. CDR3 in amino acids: CASSLTASGSTDTQYF. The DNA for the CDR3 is TGCGCCAGCAGCTTGACGGCTAGCGGGAGCACAGATACGCAGTATTTT.

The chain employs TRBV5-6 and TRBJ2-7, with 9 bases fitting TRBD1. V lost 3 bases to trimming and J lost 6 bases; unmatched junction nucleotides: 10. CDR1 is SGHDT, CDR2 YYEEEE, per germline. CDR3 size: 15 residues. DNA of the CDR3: TGTGCCAGCAGCTCATGGACAGGGGATACGTCCGAGCAGTACTTC. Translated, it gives CASSSWTGDTSEQYF.

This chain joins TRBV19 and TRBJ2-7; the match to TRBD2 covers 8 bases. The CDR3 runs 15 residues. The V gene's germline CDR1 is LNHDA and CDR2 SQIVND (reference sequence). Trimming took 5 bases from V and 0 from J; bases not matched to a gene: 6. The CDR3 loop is CASSASGRSSYEQYF. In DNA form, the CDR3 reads TGTGCCAGTAGTGCGAGCGGGAGAAGCTCCTACGAGCAGTACTTC.